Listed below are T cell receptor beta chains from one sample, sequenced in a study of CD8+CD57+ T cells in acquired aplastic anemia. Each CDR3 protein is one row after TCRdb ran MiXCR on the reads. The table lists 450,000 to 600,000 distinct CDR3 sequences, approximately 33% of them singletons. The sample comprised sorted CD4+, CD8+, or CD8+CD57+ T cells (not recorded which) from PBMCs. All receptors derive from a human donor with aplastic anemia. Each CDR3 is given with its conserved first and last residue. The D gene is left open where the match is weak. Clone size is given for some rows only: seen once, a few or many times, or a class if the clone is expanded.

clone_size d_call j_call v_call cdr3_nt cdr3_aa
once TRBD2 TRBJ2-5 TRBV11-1 TGTGCCAGCAGGACCCATCCGGGGGGGCAGCAAGAGACCCAGTACTTC CASRTHPGGQQETQYF
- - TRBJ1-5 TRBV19 TGTGCCAGTAGTATAGGCGGCCAATCAAGCCAGCCCCAGCATTTT CASSIGGQSSQPQHF
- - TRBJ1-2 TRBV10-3 TGTGCCAGCAGTGAATCCAGGACGTTAGGCTACACCTTC CASSESRTLGYTF
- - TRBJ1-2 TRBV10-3 TGTGCCATAGGGGGGGAGGGCTACACCTTC CAIGGEGYTF
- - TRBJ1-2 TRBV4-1 TGCGCCAGCAGCAAAGTGTACAAGGATAATGGCTACACCTTC CASSKVYKDNGYTF
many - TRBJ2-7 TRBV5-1 TGCGCCAGCACCCGGGACACGAGCTCCTACGAGCAGTACTTC CASTRDTSSYEQYF
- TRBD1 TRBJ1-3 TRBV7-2 TGTGCCAGCAGCTCTTACTCGGGACAGGCTGGAAACACCATATATTTT CASSSYSGQAGNTIYF
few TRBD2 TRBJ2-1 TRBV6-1 TGTGCCAGCAGTGCCCTAGCGGGAGGGCAATACAATGAGCAGTTCTTC CASSALAGGQYNEQFF
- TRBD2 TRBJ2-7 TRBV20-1 TGCAGTGCCCAGACTAGCGGGAGGGTAGACGAGCAGTACTTC CSAQTSGRVDEQYF
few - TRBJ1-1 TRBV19 TGTGCCAGTAGTATGGGGAGGGGAAAGACTGAAGCTTTCTTT CASSMGRGKTEAFF
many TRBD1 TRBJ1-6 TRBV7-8 TGTGCCAGCAGCTCCGGGACAGATAATTCACCCCTCCACTTT CASSSGTDNSPLHF
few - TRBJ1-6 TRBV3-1 TGTGCCAGCAGCCAAGTTGGGGAATTTTCACCCCTCCACTTT CASSQVGEFSPLHF
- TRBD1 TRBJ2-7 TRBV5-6 TGTGCCAGCAGCCCGGGTCCCGGGACAGCCGAGCAGTACTTC CASSPGPGTAEQYF
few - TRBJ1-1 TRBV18 TGTGCCAGCTCAGGGGAGGAAAGAAAGAAAGCTTTCTTT CASSGEERKKAFF
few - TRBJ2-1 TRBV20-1 TGCAGTGCTAGAGTGCGGGGCTCCTACAATGAGCAGTTCTTC CSARVRGSYNEQFF
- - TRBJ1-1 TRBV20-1 TGCAGTGCTACCACCAGGGTGAACACTGAAGCTTTCTTT CSATTRVNTEAFF
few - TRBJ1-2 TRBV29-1 TGTGCCTGGAATGAACCGGGCCCCCCGAGGGGCTACACCTTC CAWNEPGPPRGYTF
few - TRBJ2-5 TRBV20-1 TGCAGTGCCCCCGGATCTTGGGGGACCCAGTACTTC CSAPGSWGTQYF
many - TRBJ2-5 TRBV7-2 TGTGCCAGCAGCTTGGCGGCCTACGAAGAGACCCAGTACTTC CASSLAAYEETQYF
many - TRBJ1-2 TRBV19 TGTGCCAGTAAGACGGACCTGGGCATGAACGGCTACACCTTC CASKTDLGMNGYTF
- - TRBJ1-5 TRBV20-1 TGCAGTGCTAGGCGGCCGAGCGGGGATCAGCCCCAGCATTTT CSARRPSGDQPQHF
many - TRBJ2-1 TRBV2 TGTGCCAGCAGTGACGGGCTAGCTAGGAATGAGCAGTTCTTC CASSDGLARNEQFF
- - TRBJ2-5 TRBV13 TGTGCCAGCAGCTTAAGGACAGAGCCGGAAGAGACCCAGTACTTC CASSLRTEPEETQYF
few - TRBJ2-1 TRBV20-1 TGCAGTGCTAACAGACTAGCCTACAATGAGCAGTTCTTC CSANRLAYNEQFF
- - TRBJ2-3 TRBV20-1 TGCAGTGCTAGACCTGACAGCACAGATACGCAGTATTTT CSARPDSTDTQYF
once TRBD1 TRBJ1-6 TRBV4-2 TGTGCCAGCAGCCAAGAACGACAGGGTGGTCCACCCCTCCACTTT CASSQERQGGPPLHF
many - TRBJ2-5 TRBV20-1 TGCAGTGCTCCGTATAGCCATGGGGGCAAGACCCAGTACTTC CSAPYSHGGKTQYF
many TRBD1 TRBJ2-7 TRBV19 TGTGCCAGTAGTATGAACGGACAGGGGTCCTACGAGCAGTACTTC CASSMNGQGSYEQYF
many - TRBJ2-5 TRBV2 TGTGCCAGCAGTTCCTCTGGGGCGAGGGGGACCCAGTACTTC CASSSSGARGTQYF
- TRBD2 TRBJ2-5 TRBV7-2 TGTGCCAGCAGCGTAGGAACGGGAGGGCCGGGAGAGACCCAGTACTTC CASSVGTGGPGETQYF
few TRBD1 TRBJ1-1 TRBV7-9 TGTGCCAGCAGCTTATATGACAGGGGTTTGAACACTGAAGCTTTCTTT CASSLYDRGLNTEAFF
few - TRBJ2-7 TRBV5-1 TGCGCCAGCAGCTTGGAGGGACGGACTACCTACGAGCAGTACTTC CASSLEGRTTYEQYF
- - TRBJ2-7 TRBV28 TGTGCCTGCCGAGGACTCGACGAGCAGTACTTC CACRGLDEQYF
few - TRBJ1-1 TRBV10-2 TGCGCCAGCAGTGAGCCGAATTCCGACCCCTGGGTTGGAGCTTTCTTT CASSEPNSDPWVGAFF
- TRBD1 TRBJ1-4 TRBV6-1 TGTGCCAGCAGACAGGGGCGAGGTGGTGAAAAACTGTTTTTT CASRQGRGGEKLFF
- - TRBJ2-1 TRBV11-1 TGTGCCAGTAGTATCGGTCGCCTACAAGGTGAGCAGTTCTTC CASSIGRLQGEQFF
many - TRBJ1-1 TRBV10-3 TGTGCCATCAGATCCCGGGACACCCCCACTGAAGCTTTCTTT CAIRSRDTPTEAFF
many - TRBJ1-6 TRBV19 TGTGCCAGTAGTATAGCGCCTTTAAGAGATTCGGCTTCACCCCTCCACTTT CASSIAPLRDSASPLHF
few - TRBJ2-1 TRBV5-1 TGCGCCAGCAGCTTGGATGACCGGGGCTATTACAATGAGCAGTTCTTC CASSLDDRGYYNEQFF
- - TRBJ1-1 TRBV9 TGTGCCAGCAGCGTAGAACCGCAGAACACTGAAGCTTTCTTT CASSVEPQNTEAFF